This T cell receptor beta chain was documented in a study of control samples from healthy donors and cancer patients. Sequenced by immunoSEQ multiplex PCR; TCRdb stores in-frame clones only, minus some. The sample consists of 130,000 to 150,000 clones, roughly 94% of them appearing once. The CDR3 consists of 13 residues. The V and J ends lost 9 bases and 7 bases, in that order; junction bases with no gene match: 8. Germline loops: CDR1 LNHDA, CDR2 SQIVND (reference sequence). Sequencing was carried out using PBMCs. This sequence originates from a man aged 60 to 75 with colorectal cancer. V is TRBV19 and J is TRBJ1-1; 10 bases line up with TRBD1. CDR3 DNA sequence: TGTGCCAGCGAGACAGGGGGCAAGGGTGAAGCTTTCTTT. Its translation is CASETGGKGEAFF.